This T cell receptor (beta chain) was sequenced for a study of regulatory T cells in long-lasting Graves disease. Germline CDR1 MNHEY, CDR2 SMNVEV (reference sequence). The CDR3 totals 14 residues. The trim removed 3 bases at V and 1 base at J, leaving 2 bases unmatched. This clonotype was found many times. Time point indicated: persistent/refractory GD, antithyroid drugs over 5 years with positive TRAb. The TCR library used RNA extracted from PBMCs. CDR3 regions were amplified by Arm-PCR using iRepertoire HTBI primers to build TCR beta libraries. Original handling: The study identified 62 TRBV and 13 to 15 TRBJ segments across samples. TCRdb reanalysed the multiplex PCR reads using MiXCR and keeps one entry per CDR3 protein. Clone size and V and J calls follow TCRdb, not the original study. In the table there are 500,000 to 700,000 distinct CDR3 sequences, about 32% of which are singletons.

This chain joins TRBV27 and TRBJ1-1, with 7 nucleotides matching TRBD1. The clonotype originates from a female donor with Graves disease. The starting material was peripheral blood mononuclear cells (PBMCs), obtained when the disease was refractory, from a patient treated with antithyroid drugs. CDR3 DNA sequence: TGTGCCAGCAGTTTGGACAGGTGGAACACTGAAGCTTTCTTT. It translates to CASSLDRWNTEAFF.